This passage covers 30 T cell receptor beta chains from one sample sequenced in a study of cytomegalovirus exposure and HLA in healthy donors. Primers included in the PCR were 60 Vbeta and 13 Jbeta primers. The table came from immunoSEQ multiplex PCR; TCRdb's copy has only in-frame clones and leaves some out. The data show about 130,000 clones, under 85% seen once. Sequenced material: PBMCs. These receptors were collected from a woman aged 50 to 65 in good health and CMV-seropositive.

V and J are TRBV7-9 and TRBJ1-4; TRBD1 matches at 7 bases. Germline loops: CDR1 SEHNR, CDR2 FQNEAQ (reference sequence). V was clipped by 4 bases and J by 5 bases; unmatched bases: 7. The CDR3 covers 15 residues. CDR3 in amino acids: CASSSNPGQNEKLFF. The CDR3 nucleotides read TGTGCCAGCAGCTCCAATCCGGGACAGAATGAAAAACTGTTTTTT.

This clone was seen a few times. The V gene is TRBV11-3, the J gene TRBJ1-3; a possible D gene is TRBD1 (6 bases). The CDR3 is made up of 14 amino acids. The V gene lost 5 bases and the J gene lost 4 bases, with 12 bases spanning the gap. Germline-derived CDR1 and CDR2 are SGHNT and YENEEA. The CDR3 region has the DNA TGTGCCAGCAGCGTGGGGGGGCGCGGAAACACCATATATTTT. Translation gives CASSVGGRGNTIYF.

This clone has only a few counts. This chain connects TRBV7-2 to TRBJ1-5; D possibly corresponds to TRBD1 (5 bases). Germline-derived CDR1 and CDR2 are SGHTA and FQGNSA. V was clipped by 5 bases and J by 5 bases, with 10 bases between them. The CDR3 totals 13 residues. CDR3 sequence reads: CASSRTPDQPQHF. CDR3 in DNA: TGTGCCAGCAGCCGGACACCTGATCAGCCCCAGCATTTT.

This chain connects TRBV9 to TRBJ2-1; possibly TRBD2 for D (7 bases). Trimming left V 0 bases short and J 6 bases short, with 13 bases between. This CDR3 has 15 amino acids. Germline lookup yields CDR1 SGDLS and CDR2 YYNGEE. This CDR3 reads CASSVGGGPANEQFF. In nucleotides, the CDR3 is TGTGCCAGCAGCGTAGGGGGGGGGCCAGCCAATGAGCAGTTCTTC.

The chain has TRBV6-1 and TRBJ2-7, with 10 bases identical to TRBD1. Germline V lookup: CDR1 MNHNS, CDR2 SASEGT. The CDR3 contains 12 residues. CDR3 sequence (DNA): TGTGCTACGGACAGGGGGGCCTACGAGCAGTACTTC. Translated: CATDRGAYEQYF.

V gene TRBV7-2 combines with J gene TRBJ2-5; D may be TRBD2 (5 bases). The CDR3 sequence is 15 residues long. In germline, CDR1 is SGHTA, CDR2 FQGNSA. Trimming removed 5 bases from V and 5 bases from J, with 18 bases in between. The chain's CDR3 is CASSARTGYIETQYF. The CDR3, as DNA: TGTGCCAGCAGCGCAAGGACTGGGTATATCGAGACCCAGTACTTC.

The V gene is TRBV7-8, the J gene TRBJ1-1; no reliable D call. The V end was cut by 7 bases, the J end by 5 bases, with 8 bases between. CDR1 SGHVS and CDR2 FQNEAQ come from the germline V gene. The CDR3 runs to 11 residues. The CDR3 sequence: CASTTGTEAFF. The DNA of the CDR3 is TGTGCCAGCACCACGGGAACTGAAGCTTTCTTT.

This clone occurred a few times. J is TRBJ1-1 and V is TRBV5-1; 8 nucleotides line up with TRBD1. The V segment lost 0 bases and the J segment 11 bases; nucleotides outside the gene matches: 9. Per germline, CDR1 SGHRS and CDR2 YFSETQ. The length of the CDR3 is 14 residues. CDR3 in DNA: TGCGCCAGCAGCTTGGTGACACCAGGGGGCCAGGCTTTCTTT. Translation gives CASSLVTPGGQAFF.

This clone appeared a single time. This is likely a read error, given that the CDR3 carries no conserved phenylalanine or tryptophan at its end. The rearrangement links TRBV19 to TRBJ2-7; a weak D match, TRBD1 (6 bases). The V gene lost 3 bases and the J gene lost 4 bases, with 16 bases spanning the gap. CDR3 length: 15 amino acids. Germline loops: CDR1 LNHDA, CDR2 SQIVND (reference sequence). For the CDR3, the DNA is TGTGCCAGTAGTATGGGGGCAGGGGCCTCGTACGAGCAGTACCTC. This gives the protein CASSMGAGASYEQYL.

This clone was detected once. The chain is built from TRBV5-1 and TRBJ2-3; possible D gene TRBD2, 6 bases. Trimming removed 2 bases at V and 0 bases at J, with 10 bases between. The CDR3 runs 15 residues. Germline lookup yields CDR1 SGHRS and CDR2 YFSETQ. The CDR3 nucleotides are TGCGCCAGCAGCTTAGGCGGGACTAGCACAGATACGCAGTATTTT. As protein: CASSLGGTSTDTQYF. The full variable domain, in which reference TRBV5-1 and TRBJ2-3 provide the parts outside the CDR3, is KAGVTQTPRYLIKTRGQQVTLSCSPISGHRSVSWYQQTPGQGLQFLFEYFSETQRNKGNFPGRFSGRQFSNSRSEMNVSTLELGDSALYLCASSLGGTSTDTQYFGPGTRLTVL.

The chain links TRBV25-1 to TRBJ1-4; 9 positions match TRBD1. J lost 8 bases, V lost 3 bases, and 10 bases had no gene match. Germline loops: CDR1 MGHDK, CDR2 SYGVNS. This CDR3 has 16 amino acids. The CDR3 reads CASSDPRGQGTEKLFF. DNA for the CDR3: TGTGCCAGCAGTGACCCCCGTGGACAGGGGACAGAAAAACTGTTTTTT.

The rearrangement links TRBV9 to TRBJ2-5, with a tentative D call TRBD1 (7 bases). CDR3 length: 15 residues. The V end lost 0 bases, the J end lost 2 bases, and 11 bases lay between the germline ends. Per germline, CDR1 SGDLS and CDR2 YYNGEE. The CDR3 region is CASSVVAGGQETQYF. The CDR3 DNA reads TGTGCCAGCAGCGTAGTGGCAGGGGGGCAAGAGACCCAGTACTTC.

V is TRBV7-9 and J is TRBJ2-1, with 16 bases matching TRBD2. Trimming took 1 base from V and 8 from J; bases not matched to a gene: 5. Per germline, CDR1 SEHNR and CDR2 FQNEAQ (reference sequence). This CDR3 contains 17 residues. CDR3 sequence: CASSLGGLAGGQDEQFF. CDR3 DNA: TGTGCCAGCAGCTTAGGGGGACTAGCGGGGGGGCAGGATGAGCAGTTCTTC. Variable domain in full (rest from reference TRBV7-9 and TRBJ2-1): DTGVSQNPRHKITKRGQNVTFRCDPISEHNRLYWYRQTLGQGPEFLTYFQNEAQLEKSRLLSDRFSAERPKGSFSTLEIQRTEQGDSAMYLCASSLGGLAGGQDEQFFGPGTRLTVL.

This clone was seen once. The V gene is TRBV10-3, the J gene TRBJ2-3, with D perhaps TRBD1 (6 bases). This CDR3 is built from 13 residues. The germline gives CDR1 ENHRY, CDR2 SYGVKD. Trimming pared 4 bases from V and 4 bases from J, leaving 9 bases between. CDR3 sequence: CAISVNRADTQYF. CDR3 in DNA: TGTGCCATCAGTGTAAACAGGGCAGATACGCAGTATTTT.

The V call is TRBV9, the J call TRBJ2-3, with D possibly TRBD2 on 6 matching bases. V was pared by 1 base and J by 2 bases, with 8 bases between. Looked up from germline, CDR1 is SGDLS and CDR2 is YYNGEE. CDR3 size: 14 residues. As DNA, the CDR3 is TGTGCCAGCAGCGTATCGGGGGACACAGATACGCAGTATTTT. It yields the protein CASSVSGDTDTQYF.

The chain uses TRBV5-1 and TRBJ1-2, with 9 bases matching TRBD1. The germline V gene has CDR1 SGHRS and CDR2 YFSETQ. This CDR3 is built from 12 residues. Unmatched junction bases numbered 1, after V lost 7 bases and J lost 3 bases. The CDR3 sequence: CASRTGDYGYTF. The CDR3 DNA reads TGCGCCAGCCGGACAGGGGACTATGGCTACACCTTC.

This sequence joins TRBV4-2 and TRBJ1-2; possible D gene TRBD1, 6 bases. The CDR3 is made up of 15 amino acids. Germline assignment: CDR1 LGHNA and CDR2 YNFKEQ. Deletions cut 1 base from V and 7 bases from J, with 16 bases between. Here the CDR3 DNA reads TGTGCCAGCAGCCAAGTCTTGGCGGGGGCGCGTGGCTACACCTTC. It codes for CASSQVLAGARGYTF.

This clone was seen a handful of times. The CDR3, as DNA: TGTGCCAGCGCGGACAGGGGGGGGACCTACGAGCAGTACTTC. It yields the protein CASADRGGTYEQYF. The J gene is TRBJ2-7, the V gene TRBV18; 10 nucleotides line up with TRBD1. J lost 2 bases, V lost 8 bases, and 6 bases had no gene match. This CDR3 is 14 amino acids long. Germline V gene data show CDR1 as KGHSH and CDR2 as LQKENI.

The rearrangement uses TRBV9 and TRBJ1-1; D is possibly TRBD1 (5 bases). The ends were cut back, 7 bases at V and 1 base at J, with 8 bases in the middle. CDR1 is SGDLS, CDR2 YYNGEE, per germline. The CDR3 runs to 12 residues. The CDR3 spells CASGRGNTEAFF. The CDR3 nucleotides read TGTGCCAGCGGGAGGGGGAACACTGAAGCTTTCTTT.

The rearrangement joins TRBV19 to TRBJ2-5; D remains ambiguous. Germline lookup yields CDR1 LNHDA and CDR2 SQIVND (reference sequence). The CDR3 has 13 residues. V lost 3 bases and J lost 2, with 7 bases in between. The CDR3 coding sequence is TGTGCCAGTAGTATCGGTCGGCAAGAGACCCAGTACTTC. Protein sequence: CASSIGRQETQYF.

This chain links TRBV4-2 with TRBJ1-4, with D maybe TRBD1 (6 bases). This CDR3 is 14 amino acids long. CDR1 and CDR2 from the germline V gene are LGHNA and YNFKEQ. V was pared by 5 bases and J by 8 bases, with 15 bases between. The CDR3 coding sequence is TGTGCCAGCAGCTTAAACCGGGGGGCGGAAAAACTGTTTTTT. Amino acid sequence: CASSLNRGAEKLFF.

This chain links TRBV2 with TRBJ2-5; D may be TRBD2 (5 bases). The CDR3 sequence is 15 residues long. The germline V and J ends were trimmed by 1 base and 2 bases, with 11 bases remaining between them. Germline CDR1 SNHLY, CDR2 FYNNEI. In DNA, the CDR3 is TGTGCCAGCAGTGAAGGGGCGTGGACTCAAGAGACCCAGTACTTC. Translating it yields CASSEGAWTQETQYF. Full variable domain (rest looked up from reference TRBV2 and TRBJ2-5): EPEVTQTPSHQVTQMGQEVILRCVPISNHLYFYWYRQILGQKVEFLVSFYNNEISEKSEIFDDQFSVERPDGSNFTLKIRSTKLEDSAMYFCASSEGAWTQETQYFGPGTRLLVL.

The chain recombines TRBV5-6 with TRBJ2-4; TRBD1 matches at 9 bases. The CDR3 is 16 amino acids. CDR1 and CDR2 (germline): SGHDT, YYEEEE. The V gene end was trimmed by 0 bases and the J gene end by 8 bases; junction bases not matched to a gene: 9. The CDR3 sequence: CASSLDGDRVGDIQYF. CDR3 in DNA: TGTGCCAGCAGCTTGGACGGGGACAGGGTCGGTGACATTCAGTACTTC.

CDR3 residues: CASSEQTGSEAFF. CDR3 in DNA: TGTGCCAGCAGTGAACAGACAGGGTCCGAAGCTTTCTTT. J is TRBJ1-1 and V is TRBV6-1, with 7 bases that match TRBD1. The CDR3 sequence is 13 residues long. Germline CDR1 reads MNHNS; CDR2 reads SASEGT. The V gene end was trimmed by 2 bases and the J gene end by 8 bases; junction bases not matched to a gene: 5.

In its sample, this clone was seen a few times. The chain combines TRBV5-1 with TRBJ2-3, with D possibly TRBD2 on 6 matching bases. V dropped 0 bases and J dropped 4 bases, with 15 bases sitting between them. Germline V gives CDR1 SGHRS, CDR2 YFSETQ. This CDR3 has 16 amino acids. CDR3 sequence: CASSLDNGWGADTQYF. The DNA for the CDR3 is TGCGCCAGCAGCTTGGATAACGGGTGGGGGGCAGATACGCAGTATTTT.

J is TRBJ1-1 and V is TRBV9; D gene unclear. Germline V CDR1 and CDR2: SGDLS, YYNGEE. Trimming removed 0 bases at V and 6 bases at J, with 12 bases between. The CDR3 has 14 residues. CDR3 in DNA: TGTGCCAGCAGCGTAGATCCGGTTATCGCTGAAGCTTTCTTT. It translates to CASSVDPVIAEAFF.

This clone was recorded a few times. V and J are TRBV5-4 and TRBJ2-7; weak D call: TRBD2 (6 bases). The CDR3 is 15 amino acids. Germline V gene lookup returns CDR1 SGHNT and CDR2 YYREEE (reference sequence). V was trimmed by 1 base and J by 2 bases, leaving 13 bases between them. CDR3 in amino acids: CASSLSQGLTYEQYF. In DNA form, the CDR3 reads TGTGCCAGCAGCTTGTCTCAGGGACTTACCTACGAGCAGTACTTC.

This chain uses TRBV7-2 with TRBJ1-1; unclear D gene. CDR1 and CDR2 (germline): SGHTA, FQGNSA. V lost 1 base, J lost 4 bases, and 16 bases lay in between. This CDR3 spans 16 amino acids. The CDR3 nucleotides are TGTGCCAGCAGCTTAGAGAGTTCGCGGGGTGGCACTGAAGCTTTCTTT. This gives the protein CASSLESSRGGTEAFF.

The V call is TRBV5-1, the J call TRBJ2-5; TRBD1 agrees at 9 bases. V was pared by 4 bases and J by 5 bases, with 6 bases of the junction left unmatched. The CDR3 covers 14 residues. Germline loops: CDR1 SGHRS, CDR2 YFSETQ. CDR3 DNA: TGCGCCAGCAGCCAAGGGACAGGGTACGAGACCCAGTACTTC. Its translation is CASSQGTGYETQYF.

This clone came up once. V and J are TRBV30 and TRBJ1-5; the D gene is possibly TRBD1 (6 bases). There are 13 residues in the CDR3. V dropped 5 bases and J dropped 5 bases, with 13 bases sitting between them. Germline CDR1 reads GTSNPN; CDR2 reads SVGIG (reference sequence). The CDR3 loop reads CAWATGNDQPQHF. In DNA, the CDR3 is TGTGCCTGGGCCACAGGGAACGATCAGCCCCAGCATTTT. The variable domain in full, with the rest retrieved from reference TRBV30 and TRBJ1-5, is SQTIHQWPATLVQPVGSPLSLECTVEGTSNPNLYWYRQAAGRGLQLLFYSVGIGQISSEVPQNLSASRPQDRQFILSSKKLLLSDSGFYLCAWATGNDQPQHFGDGTRLSIL.